The entry that follows covers one TCR beta chain sequence. Its antigen is not known. The data stem from a study of long-term antiretroviral therapy in people with HIV. Survey-level resolution applied to immunoSEQ assay v3.0. Profiling relied on immunoSEQ multiplex PCR, and the TCRdb table lists in-frame clones only, not all of them. The sample includes some 30,000 clones, nearly 90% seen only once; the top ten take roughly 13%. Germline CDR1 reads LNHNV; CDR2 reads YYDKDF (reference sequence). The length of the CDR3 is 14 residues. V lost 2 bases to trimming and J lost 2 bases, with 6 bases between them. Study observations and caveats: Clones with expansion before ART led the repertoire at all time points. Compared with controls, HIV repertoires showed narrower CDR3 length ranges.

V and J are TRBV15 and TRBJ2-2; no reliable D call. This receptor was taken from a man aged 18 to 29 with HIV. The starting material was unsorted PBMCs, obtained 1.1 years after starting antiretroviral therapy. CDR3 nucleotides: TGTGCCACCAGCAGACAGGAAAACACCGGGGAGCTGTTTTTT. Encoded protein: CATSRQENTGELFF.